This is a list of T cell receptor beta chains from one sample in a study of CD8 T cells in ankylosing spondylitis. MiXCR, applied by TCRdb to the 5' RACE reads, yields one record per CDR3 protein. The sample records around 130,000 distinct CDR3 sequences, about a tenth being singletons. The sample consisted of blood, either unsorted or a sorted T cell fraction (not recorded which). The receptors were sampled from a male donor with ankylosing spondylitis or in good health (not recorded which). The CDR3 runs from the conserved cysteine through the conserved F or W. Fields, in order: V gene, clone size, D gene, J gene, CDR3 DNA, CDR3 protein. A D gene is named only where the DNA matches it firmly. Clone sizes are given selectively: once, few, many, or a class where the clone is expanded.

TRBV18	NA	NA	TRBJ1-5	TGTGCCAGCTCCCTCCAGGGGTGGGCTCAGCCCCAGCATTTT	CASSLQGWAQPQHF
TRBV20-1	NA	TRBD1	TRBJ2-7	TGCTGTGCTAGGGGGACAGGGAAGGTCGTCTCCTACGAGCAGTACTTC	CCARGTGKVVSYEQYF
TRBV29-1	NA	NA	TRBJ2-3	TGCAGCGTTGAGGTTTACCTAGCAGTTGCAGATACGCAGTATTTT	CSVEVYLAVADTQYF
TRBV7-8	few	TRBD2	TRBJ2-3	TGTGCCAGCAGCTTAGGACTAGCGGGAGCCAAAGATACGCAGTATTTT	CASSLGLAGAKDTQYF
TRBV6-2/TRBV6-3	many	NA	TRBJ2-6	TGTGCCAGCAGTTACGACTCTGGGGCCAACGTCCTGACTTTC	CASSYDSGANVLTF
TRBV7-9	many	TRBD2	TRBJ2-1	TGTGCCAGCAGCTTACCGAAAGCGGGAGGTTCCTACAATGAGCAGTTCTTC	CASSLPKAGGSYNEQFF
TRBV12-3/TRBV12-4	many	NA	TRBJ1-1	TGTGCCAGCAGTAAAGGACAGTCCATGAACACTGAAGCTTTCTTT	CASSKGQSMNTEAFF
TRBV20-1	many	NA	TRBJ1-5	TGCAGTGCAACTACCGGGGGCAATCAGCCCCAGCATTTT	CSATTGGNQPQHF
TRBV25-1	few	NA	TRBJ2-7	TGTGCCAGCAGTGAAGGATCCGGGGCCTACGAGCAGTACTTC	CASSEGSGAYEQYF
TRBV20-1	many	TRBD2	TRBJ2-1	TGCAGTGCTAGGAAAACTAGCGGAAATTACAATGAGCAGTTCTTC	CSARKTSGNYNEQFF
TRBV28	NA	NA	TRBJ1-2	TGTGCCAGCAGGATCGTCGGGGAGTTGGGGACAACCCTTAGGGGATATGGCTACACCTTC	CASRIVGELGTTLRGYGYTF
TRBV12-3/TRBV12-4	many	TRBD2	TRBJ2-3	TGTGCCAGCAGCCCTAACGGGAGGGGAAATACGCAGTATTTT	CASSPNGRGNTQYF
TRBV27	NA	TRBD1	TRBJ2-7	TGTGCCAGCAGTGCTAGGACAGGCCCGGCGTGGGAGCAGTACTTC	CASSARTGPAWEQYF
TRBV5-1	few	TRBD2	TRBJ2-3	TGCGCCAGCAGCTGGATCCCGGGGGGAACTAGCACAGATACGCAGTATTTT	CASSWIPGGTSTDTQYF
TRBV27	NA	TRBD1	TRBJ1-2	TGTGCCAGCAGTCTTGATGGACAGGGGGCTAACTATGGCTACACCTTC	CASSLDGQGANYGYTF
TRBV9	NA	TRBD1	TRBJ2-3	TGTGCCAGCAGCCGGACAGGGGTTGGCACAGATACGCAGTATTTT	CASSRTGVGTDTQYF
TRBV12-3/TRBV12-4	NA	NA	TRBJ2-1	TGTGCCAGCAGAAGCAGGGTTTTAGGCGGGGTCTCCTACAATGAGCAGTTCTTC	CASRSRVLGGVSYNEQFF
TRBV3-1	few	TRBD2	TRBJ2-7	TGTGCCAGCAGCCAAGATTGGACTAGCCAAGATCGGTACTTC	CASSQDWTSQDRYF
TRBV6-2/TRBV6-3	NA	NA	TRBJ1-5	TGTGCCAGCAGCTATAGGACCGGACAGAGCCTCAATCAGCCCCAGCATTTT	CASSYRTGQSLNQPQHF
TRBV29-1	many	NA	TRBJ1-1	TGCAGCGTTGCACCGACAGTTTCTGTGAACACTGAAGCTTTCTTT	CSVAPTVSVNTEAFF
TRBV10-3	many	NA	TRBJ2-3	TGTGCCATCAGTGAGGGTCGGGACCCCGTGACATATACGCAGTATTTT	CAISEGRDPVTYTQYF
TRBV18	few	NA	TRBJ2-1	TGTGCCAGCTCACCACCGGGGTGGGAGCAGTTCTTC	CASSPPGWEQFF
TRBV20-1	many	NA	TRBJ2-2	TGCAGTGCCCCGCCCCCCGGGAGAATGACCGGGGAGCTGTTTTTT	CSAPPPGRMTGELFF
TRBV11-2	NA	NA	TRBJ2-3	TGTGCCAGCAGGCCTGATACTAGCAGAGATACGCAGTATTTT	CASRPDTSRDTQYF
TRBV5-6	many	TRBD2	TRBJ2-1	TGTGCCAGCAGGCCCGGGAGGACGTCCTACAATGAGCAGTTCTTC	CASRPGRTSYNEQFF
TRBV6-1	many	NA	TRBJ2-7	TGTGCCAGCAGTGCTACGCCGGGACCTGCCTACGAGCAGTACTTC	CASSATPGPAYEQYF
TRBV20-1	few	NA	TRBJ1-4	TGCAGTGCTGTCCGGGGAAATGAAAAACTGTTTTTT	CSAVRGNEKLFF
TRBV4-2	many	TRBD2	TRBJ2-3	TGTGCCAGCAGCCAGGCTAGCGGGTTTAAAGATACGCAGTATTTT	CASSQASGFKDTQYF
TRBV5-1	NA	TRBD2	TRBJ2-7	TGCGCCAGCAGCTGGGGGACTAGCGGGTACTCCTACGAGCAGTACTTC	CASSWGTSGYSYEQYF
TRBV29-1	many	NA	TRBJ2-7	TGCAGCGTTGGCGGGTTGAGCTCCTACGAGCAGTACTTC	CSVGGLSSYEQYF
TRBV12-3/TRBV12-4	many	NA	TRBJ2-1	TGTGCCAGCAGTTTCCAGCTAGCCCCGCGGAATGAGCAGTTCTTC	CASSFQLAPRNEQFF
TRBV7-6	once	NA	TRBJ2-2	TGTGCCAGCAGCTTAGAAGTCGGACAGCTTAACACCGGGGAGCTGTTTTTT	CASSLEVGQLNTGELFF
TRBV7-9	NA	NA	TRBJ2-7	TGTGCCAGCAGCACTGTCTCCTACGAGCAGTACTTC	CASSTVSYEQYF
TRBV6-2/TRBV6-3	NA	TRBD2	TRBJ2-7	TGTGCCAGCAGTTACGGTGGTAGCGGGAGGATCAACGAGCAGTACTTC	CASSYGGSGRINEQYF
TRBV7-9	few	TRBD1	TRBJ1-6	TGTGCCAGCAGCCAGGGGGACAGGGGTTATAATTCACCCCTCCACTTT	CASSQGDRGYNSPLHF
TRBV20-1	NA	NA	TRBJ2-3	TGCAGTGCTACCCCTGGGGACACAGATACGCAGTATTTT	CSATPGDTDTQYF
TRBV5-1	NA	NA	TRBJ1-2	TGCGCCAGCAGCTTGGGGGACAAGAACTATGGCTACACCTTC	CASSLGDKNYGYTF
TRBV6-2/TRBV6-3	many	NA	TRBJ2-3	TGTGCCAGCAGTTACGATGGGAGCACAGATACGCAGTATTTT	CASSYDGSTDTQYF
TRBV5-4	many	NA	TRBJ1-2	TGTGCCAGCAGCTTCGGCAGGGCAAGCTATGGCTACACCTTC	CASSFGRASYGYTF
TRBV2	NA	NA	TRBJ2-6	TGTGCCAGCACCGGACCCAAGGAGGGGACTGGGGCCAACGTCCTGACTTTC	CASTGPKEGTGANVLTF
TRBV20-1	many	TRBD2	TRBJ2-7	TGCAGTGTTGAAGGTGGAATAGCGGGAGTACTCGAGCAGTACTTC	CSVEGGIAGVLEQYF
TRBV5-1	many	TRBD2	TRBJ2-1	TGCGCCAGCATGTCGACTAGCGGGAATCTAAATGAGCAGTTCTTC	CASMSTSGNLNEQFF
TRBV11-3	NA	TRBD2	TRBJ2-1	TGTGCCAGCAGCCGGACTAGCTCCTACAATGAGCAGTTCTTC	CASSRTSSYNEQFF
TRBV29-1	many	NA	TRBJ2-3	TGCAGCGTCGCCTTTAGCACAGATACGCAGTATTTT	CSVAFSTDTQYF
TRBV7-2	many	NA	TRBJ2-3	TGTGCCAGCAGCCATCCCCGGGACACCGCGCCGTTTGAGACGCAGTATTTT	CASSHPRDTAPFETQYF
TRBV12-3/TRBV12-4	many	NA	TRBJ1-4	TGTGCCAGCAGTTCGGACGGGCAAACTAATGAAAAACTGTTTTTT	CASSSDGQTNEKLFF
TRBV29-1	NA	TRBD2	TRBJ2-1	TGCAGTTCTAGCGGGAGGGCCCGTAATGAGCAGTTCTTC	CSSSGRARNEQFF
TRBV5-6	many	NA	TRBJ2-1	TGTGCCAGCAGCCCAACAGGGTTAAGTAATGAGCAGTTCTTC	CASSPTGLSNEQFF
TRBV9	NA	NA	TRBJ2-7	TGTGCCAGCAGCGGAGGTGGCTGGAGCCTTCTCCACGAGCAGTACTTC	CASSGGGWSLLHEQYF